This is a list of T cell receptor beta chains from one sample in a study of blood T cell repertoires in COVID-19. Some clones are missing from TCRdb's copy, which holds only in-frame ones; the method was immunoSEQ multiplex PCR. Of 500,000 to 600,000 clones listed, around 90% are singletons. The sequencing input was peripheral blood. The receptors derive from a woman in her fifties or sixties with COVID-19, enrolled during active disease. CDR3s include the opening cysteine and the closing phenylalanine or tryptophan. D genes are given only for firm matches. Clone size is given for some rows only: seen once, a few or many times, or a class if the clone is expanded.

J gene,D gene,clone size,V gene,CDR3 protein,CDR3 DNA
TRBJ1-1,.,.,TRBV2,CASSDTGFGNTEAFF,TGTGCCAGCAGTGACACAGGGTTTGGGAACACTGAAGCTTTCTTT
TRBJ2-7,.,.,TRBV6-6,CASAGAYEQYF,TGTGCCAGCGCAGGTGCCTACGAGCAGTACTTC
TRBJ2-1,.,.,TRBV6-2/TRBV6-3,CASSYTRYRQYNEQFF,TGTGCCAGCAGTTATACCCGGTACAGGCAGTACAATGAGCAGTTCTTC
TRBJ1-1,TRBD1,.,TRBV25-1,CASGWTGRQAFF,TGTGCCAGCGGGTGGACAGGGAGACAAGCTTTCTTT
TRBJ1-4,.,.,TRBV5-1,CASSPAGTANEKLFF,TGCGCCAGCAGCCCAGCAGGTACGGCTAATGAAAAACTGTTTTTT
TRBJ2-5,.,.,TRBV5-1,CASSLYVSSTQYF,TGCGCCAGCAGCTTGTACGTCAGTTCAACCCAGTACTTC
TRBJ1-1,TRBD1,many,TRBV9,CASSSYRGGNTEAFF,TGTGCCAGCAGCTCATACAGGGGCGGGAACACTGAAGCTTTCTTT
TRBJ1-1,.,.,TRBV4-1,CASSRVPAGMNTEAFF,TGCGCCAGCAGCCGCGTCCCGGCAGGGATGAACACTGAAGCTTTCTTT
TRBJ1-1,.,.,TRBV6-5,CASSWTEGTEAFF,TGTGCCAGCAGTTGGACGGAGGGCACTGAAGCTTTCTTT
TRBJ1-4,.,.,TRBV2,CASRTDRTNEKLFF,TGTGCCAGCAGGACCGACAGAACAAATGAAAAACTGTTTTTT
TRBJ2-1,TRBD2,.,TRBV14,CASSPTAGVGNEQFF,TGTGCCAGCAGCCCTACAGCGGGGGTGGGCAATGAGCAGTTCTTC
TRBJ1-2,.,.,TRBV4-1,CASSQDRQEGYTF,TGCGCCAGCAGCCAAGACAGACAGGAAGGCTACACCTTC
TRBJ1-4,.,.,TRBV5-5,CASSPQGNGNEKLFF,TGTGCCAGCAGCCCACAGGGAAACGGTAATGAAAAACTGTTTTTT